Reported below is one T cell receptor beta chain. Its cognate antigen has yet to be identified. For each CD8+ T cell subset, flow sorting was done in triplicate, and some 300,000 cells per subset went directly into RLT lysis buffer. Naive CD8+ T cells were defined stringently as CD45RO-CCR7+CD27+CD95- to exclude memory contaminants. Peripheral blood mononuclear cells were isolated from buffy coats using standard density gradient centrifugation. A FACSAria III was used to flow-sort naive CD8+ T cells into CXCR3-negative and CXCR3-positive populations. Total RNA was extracted from sorted cells using an RNeasy Mini Kit. These data are taken from a study of CXCR3-negative and CXCR3-positive naive CD8 T cells (dated by TCRdb to the late 2010s). In terms of the full investigation: In total, about 135 million TRB reads were obtained, corresponding to roughly 1.5 +/- 0.3 million reads per library. The diversity and physicochemical repertoire analyses included under 12 donors pooled from two independent experiments. Naive subsets from about 5 donors and memory cells from 3 donors were included in the TRBV-TRBJ cluster analysis. Here is what the overall study found, with its caveats: TRB CDR3s from CXCR3-positive naive cells showed higher hydrophobicity (lower Kidera factor 4), lower energy, and higher strength and volume indices than CXCR3-negative naive cells. Freshly isolated PBMCs were used for most assays because CXCR3 expression partially decreased after cryopreservation. Because surface CD5, which has been linked to self-reactivity in mice, was comparable between naive subsets, TCR interaction strength was also inferred from TRB CDR3 physicochemical properties. Repertoire diversity was comparably high in both naive subsets but much lower in memory CD8+ T cells. Within the same donor, TRBV-TRBJ usage looked similar between naive CXCR3-negative and CXCR3-positive cells, but memory cells had distinct patterns.

The CDR3 measures 15 amino acids from cysteine to phenylalanine. The protein alone is recorded here. From the germline V gene, CDR1 is MNHEY and CDR2 is SVGAGI. Sequencing was performed on a NextSeq 550. The Human TCR Profiling Kit (MiLaboratory) was used to make UMI-labeled 5' RACE TRB cDNA libraries. cDNA synthesis used the entire amount of extracted RNA, and PCR amplification then used the entire amount of cDNA produced. Libraries were prepared in parallel with an identical number of PCR cycles. Concerning the study's data processing: With a requirement of at least two reads per UMI, MIGEC and MiXCR extracted about 50,000 +/- 10,000 unique UMI-labeled TRB cDNA molecules per library. Each library averaged about 40,000 +/- 10,000 functional in-frame TRB CDR3 nucleotide clonotypes without stop codons. After each sample was downsampled to 5000 UMI-labeled TRB molecules, VDJtools was used to calculate diversity metrics such as normalized Shannon-Wiener and Chao1. For the central five CDR3 residues, VDJtools calculated physicochemical properties weighted by clonotype size, namely interaction energy, strength, volume and Kidera factor 4. TCRdb reanalyzed the reads, keeping one entry per CDR3 protein sequence and omitting DNA. The V and J calls follow TCRdb's processing rather than the paper's. This sample's listing comprises over 55,000 distinct CDR3 sequences. The ten largest clonotypes hold around 0.5% of the sample.

This clonotype originated in a human donor in good health. Some clones in this sample may be carry-over from other donors' samples. The sequence links TRBV6-5 to TRBJ1-2; there is no DNA to check the TCRdb D call of TRBD1. Material for sequencing was naive CXCR3+ CD8+ T cells from blood. Explained via the paper, the cell subset or site label denotes: CD45RO-CCR7+CD27+CD95- naive CD8+ T cells expressing CXCR3 (TNR3+). The CDR3 reads as follows: CASSYIRGTNYGYTF.